Shown below are 2 T cell receptor beta chains from a single sample sequenced in a study of cytomegalovirus exposure and HLA in healthy donors. Researchers ran the PCR with 60 Vbeta and 13 Jbeta primers. Clones were sequenced by immunoSEQ multiplex PCR, and TCRdb holds only the in-frame ones, with some missing. The data show around 220,000 clones, almost 80% seen once. The sequencing input was PBMCs. The receptors derive from a man between 18 and 35 years old in good health and CMV-seronegative.

In regard to this clone: A read error may account for a junction end that differs from germline. The J gene is TRBJ2-7, the V gene TRBV13; 10 nucleotides agree with TRBD2. This CDR3 spans 14 amino acids. The germline V gene has CDR1 PRHDT and CDR2 FYEKMQ (reference sequence). CDR3 DNA: TGTGCCAGCAGCGTAGGACTAGCGGTGGACGAGCAGTACTTC. Amino acid sequence: CASSVGLAVDEQYF.

V gene TRBV19 combines with J gene TRBJ1-5; possibly TRBD1 for D (6 bases). Germline loops: CDR1 LNHDA, CDR2 SQIVND (reference sequence). The CDR3 is made up of 14 amino acids. V was trimmed by 7 bases and J by 2 bases, leaving 12 bases between them. The DNA for the CDR3 is TGTGCCAGTACCGCGACAGGACGCAATCAGCCCCAGCATTTT. It encodes CASTATGRNQPQHF.